This TCR beta chain was recovered during a study of T cells after yellow fever vaccination. In regard to this clonotype: The antigen is not known.

Germline lookup yields CDR1 LGHNA and CDR2 YNFKEQ. This CDR3 has 14 amino acids. Trimming shortened V by 6 bases and J by 3 bases, and 14 bases separated the two germline ends. Study-wide points: Reappearing after the booster were most of the clones from primary vaccination (almost 97% CD4, about 87% CD8).

TCRdb called the 5' RACE reads again in MiXCR, with one record for every CDR3 protein. The table lists 510,000 or so distinct CDR3 sequences, 15% to 20% of them singletons. The sequenced sample was PBMCs, obtained 15 days after the yellow fever booster vaccination. The clonotype comes from a man in his thirties or forties who received the YFV17D yellow fever vaccine. This chain joins TRBV4-2 and TRBJ2-5; D may correspond to TRBD1 or TRBD2 (5 bases each). The CDR3 reads CASRTGSTEETQYF. CDR3 bases: TGTGCCAGCAGGACGGGGTCGACAGAAGAGACCCAGTACTTC.